One TCR beta chain is described in this entry. The antigen is not known. These data originate in a study of STAT3 mutations in large granular lymphocyte leukemia. Data came from immunoSEQ multiplex PCR; TCRdb stores just in-frame clones and leaves some out. The sample holds 7,000 to 9,500 clones; over 70% are singletons and the top ten take roughly 27%. General study points: At least one immunodominant TCR beta clonotype appeared in every T-cell large granular lymphocyte leukemia patient.

This receptor was obtained from a middle-aged woman with T-cell large granular lymphocyte leukemia. Some clones in this sample may be carry-over from other donors' samples. The sequencing sample was made of peripheral blood mononuclear cells.

CDR3 sequence reads: CSVGGGQGYGYTF. The DNA for the CDR3 is TGCAGCGTTGGAGGTGGGCAGGGCTATGGCTACACCTTC. V and J are TRBV29-1 and TRBJ1-2; TRBD1 is a possible D gene (5 bases). Trimming pared 4 bases from V and 4 bases from J, leaving 13 bases between. The length of the CDR3 is 13 residues. Germline CDR1 SQVTM, CDR2 ANQGSEA. Variable domain in full (rest from reference TRBV29-1 and TRBJ1-2): SAVISQKPSRDICQRGTSLTIQCQVDSQVTMMFWYRQQPGQSLTLIATANQGSEATYESGFVIDKFPISRPNLTFSTLTVSNMSPEDSSIYLCSVGGGQGYGYTFGSGTRLTVV.